This entry is about one T cell receptor beta chain. Its antigen is not known. The sample belongs to a study of T cells after yellow fever vaccination. Study-wide context: The authors prepared low-cell-number fractions using SMART-Seq v4 Ultra Low Input.

Study outcomes and limitations: FACS-sorted repertoires could contain abundant clonotypes contaminating from the bulk population. Clones that expanded after primary vaccination mostly reappeared after the booster (around 96% CD4, about 91% CD8).

V trimming: 2 bases; J trimming: 5 bases; junction bases outside the gene matches: 9. The germline CDR1 and CDR2 sequences are SGHRS and YFSETQ. The CDR3 consists of 15 residues. Template switching by 5'RACE produced TCR cDNA, adding a universal primer site and UMIs. TCRdb called the 5' RACE reads again in MiXCR, with one record for every CDR3 protein. The data show nearly 300,000 distinct CDR3 sequences, around 10% seen once. The sequenced sample was CD4+ T cells sorted from PBMCs, obtained 5 days after the yellow fever booster vaccination. The clonotype originates from a man between 18 and 35 years old who received the YFV17D yellow fever vaccine. This sequence joins TRBV5-1 and TRBJ2-5; 7 bases agree with TRBD1. The CDR3 protein is CASSFSDRVTETQYF. The CDR3 region has the DNA TGCGCCAGCAGCTTCTCAGACAGGGTTACGGAGACCCAGTACTTC.